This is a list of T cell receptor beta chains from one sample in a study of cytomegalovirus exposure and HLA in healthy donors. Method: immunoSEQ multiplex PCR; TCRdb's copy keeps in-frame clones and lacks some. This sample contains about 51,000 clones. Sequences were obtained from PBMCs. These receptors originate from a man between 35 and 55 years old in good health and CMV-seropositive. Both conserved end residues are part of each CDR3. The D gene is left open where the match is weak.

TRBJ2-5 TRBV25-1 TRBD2 CASSLVLAGGETQYF TGTGCCAGCAGTTTAGTCCTAGCGGGAGGCGAGACCCAGTACTTC
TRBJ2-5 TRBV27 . CASSSHSRGHPETQYF TGTGCCAGCAGTTCACACTCCCGCGGGCACCCCGAGACCCAGTACTTC
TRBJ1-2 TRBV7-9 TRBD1 CASSLGRSRGDPNYGYTF TGTGCCAGCAGCTTAGGAAGATCCAGGGGGGATCCTAACTATGGCTACACCTTC
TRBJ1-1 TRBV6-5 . CASSYTRSDEAFF TGTGCCAGCAGTTACACGAGGTCAGATGAAGCTTTCTTT
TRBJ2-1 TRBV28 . CASSFISPYNEQFF TGTGCCAGCAGTTTTATTAGTCCCTACAATGAGCAGTTCTTC
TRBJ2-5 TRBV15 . CATSIAGQETQYF TGTGCCACCAGCATCGCCGGGCAAGAGACCCAGTACTTC
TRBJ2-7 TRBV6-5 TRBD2 CASSYSGGPYEQYF TGTGCCAGCAGTTACTCGGGAGGGCCCTACGAGCAGTACTTC
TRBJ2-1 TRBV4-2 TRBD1 CASSRDRGINEQFF TGTGCCAGCTCCCGGGACAGGGGCATCAATGAGCAGTTCTTC
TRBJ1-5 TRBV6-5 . CASTLGGEPQHF TGTGCCAGCACCCTTGGAGGGGAGCCCCAGCATTTT
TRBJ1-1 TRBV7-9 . CASSLGTNRNTEAFF TGTGCCAGCAGCTTAGGAACTAACCGGAACACTGAAGCTTTCTTT
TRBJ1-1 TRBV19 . CASSRVNTEAFF TGTGCCAGTAGTAGAGTGAACACTGAAGCTTTCTTT
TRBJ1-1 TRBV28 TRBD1 CASSLGQGAFF TGTGCCAGCAGCCTGGGACAGGGGGCTTTCTTT
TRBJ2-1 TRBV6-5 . CASSYSRGNEQFF TGTGCCAGCAGTTACTCAAGGGGCAATGAGCAGTTCTTC
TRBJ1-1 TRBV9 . CASSAQTGNTEAFF TGTGCCAGCAGCGCTCAGACAGGGAACACTGAAGCTTTCTTT
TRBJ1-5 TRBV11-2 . CASSLRQDNQPQHF TGTGCCAGCAGCTTGCGACAGGACAATCAGCCCCAGCATTTT
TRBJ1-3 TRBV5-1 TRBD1 CASSLEGPGGASGNTIYF TGCGCCAGCAGCTTGGAGGGTCCAGGGGGCGCATCTGGAAACACCATATATTTT
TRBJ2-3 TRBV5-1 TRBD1 CASSSHDRVSIDTQYF TGCGCCAGCAGCAGCCACGACAGGGTCAGTATAGATACGCAGTATTTT
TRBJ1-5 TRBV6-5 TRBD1 CASTQGVGQPQHF TGTGCCAGCACCCAGGGGGTGGGTCAGCCCCAGCATTTT
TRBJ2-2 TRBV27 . CASSLSRLGGGELFF TGTGCCAGCAGTTTATCCCGATTAGGCGGCGGGGAGCTGTTTTTT
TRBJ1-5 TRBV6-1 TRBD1 CASRGQDHRGPQHF TGTGCCAGCAGGGGACAGGATCACAGGGGGCCCCAGCATTTT
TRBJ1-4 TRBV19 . CASSDRGDYNEKLFF TGTGCCAGTAGTGATCGGGGGGATTATAATGAAAAACTGTTTTTT
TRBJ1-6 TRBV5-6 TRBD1 CASSLLGTGHSPLHF TGTGCCAGCAGCTTGTTAGGGACAGGGCATTCACCCCTCCACTTT
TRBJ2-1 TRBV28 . CASRTGVGPGDEQFF TGTGCCAGCAGAACAGGGGTAGGACCGGGGGATGAGCAGTTCTTC
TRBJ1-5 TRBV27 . CASSPAQGGQPQHF TGTGCCAGCAGCCCGGCCCAAGGAGGGCAGCCCCAGCATTTT
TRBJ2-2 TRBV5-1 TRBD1 CASSPGQGATGELFF TGCGCCAGCAGCCCGGGACAGGGGGCTACCGGGGAGCTGTTTTTT
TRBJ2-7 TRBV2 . CASSDGQYTNEQYF TGTGCCAGCAGTGATGGGCAGTATACGAACGAGCAGTACTTC
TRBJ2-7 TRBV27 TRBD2 CASRSSRGGEYEQYF TGTGCCAGCAGATCTTCGCGCGGGGGGGAGTACGAGCAGTACTTC
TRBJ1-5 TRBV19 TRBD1 CASSERDRGGVYSNQPQHF TGTGCCAGTAGTGAGCGAGACAGGGGGGGGGTATATAGCAATCAGCCCCAGCATTTT
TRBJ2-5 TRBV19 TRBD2 CASGRDFGETQYF TGTGCCAGTGGGAGGGATTTCGGGGAGACCCAGTACTTC
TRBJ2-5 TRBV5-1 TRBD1 CASSLAEGAGETQYF TGCGCCAGCAGCTTGGCCGAGGGGGCCGGAGAGACCCAGTACTTC
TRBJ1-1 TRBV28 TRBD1 CASSFLASRVRDRGPGAFF TGTGCCAGCAGTTTCCTTGCCTCTCGTGTCCGGGACAGGGGACCCGGAGCTTTCTTT
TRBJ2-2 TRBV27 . CASSFGSSGELFF TGTGCCAGCAGTTTCGGGAGTTCCGGGGAGCTGTTTTTT
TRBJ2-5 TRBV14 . CASSRLGPVGEETQYF TGTGCCAGCAGCCGCTTGGGGCCGGTAGGAGAAGAGACCCAGTACTTC
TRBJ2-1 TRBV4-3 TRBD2 CASSQAGGPEQFF TGCGCCAGCAGCCAGGCGGGGGGGCCTGAGCAGTTCTTC
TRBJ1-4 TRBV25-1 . CASSEGGAGEKLFF TGTGCCAGCAGTGAAGGCGGGGCGGGTGAAAAACTGTTTTTT
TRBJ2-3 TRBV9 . CASSLQASRTTDTQYF TGTGCCAGCAGCCTTCAGGCTAGCCGGACCACAGATACGCAGTATTTT